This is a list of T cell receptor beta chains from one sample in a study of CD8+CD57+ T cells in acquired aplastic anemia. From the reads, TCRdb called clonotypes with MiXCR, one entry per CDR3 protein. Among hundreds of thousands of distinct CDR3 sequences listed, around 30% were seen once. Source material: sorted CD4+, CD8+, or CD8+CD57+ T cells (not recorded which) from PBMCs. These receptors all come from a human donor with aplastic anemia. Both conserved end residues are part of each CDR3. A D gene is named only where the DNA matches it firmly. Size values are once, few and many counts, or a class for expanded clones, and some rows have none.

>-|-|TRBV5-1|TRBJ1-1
TGCGCCAGCAGCAACTCGCCGGGGTCCGGGGACGAAGCTTTCTTT
CASSNSPGSGDEAFF
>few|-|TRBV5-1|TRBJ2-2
TGCGCCAGCAGGTGGACCGGGGAGCTGTTTTTT
CASRWTGELFF
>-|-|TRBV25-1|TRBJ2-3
TGTGCCAGCTCACCATTGGGACGAGGACAGCTCACAGATACGCAGTATTTT
CASSPLGRGQLTDTQYF
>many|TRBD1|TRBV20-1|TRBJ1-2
TGCAGTGCTAGAGAGGTGCCTGGAGGGACAGGGCGAAGTGGCGGCTACACCTTC
CSAREVPGGTGRSGGYTF
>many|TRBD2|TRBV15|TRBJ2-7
TGTGCCACCAGTGTAAGGCGGGAGGGAGGAGGCGAGCAGTACTTC
CATSVRREGGGEQYF
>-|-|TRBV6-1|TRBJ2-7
TGTGCCAGCAGCCCCGGGACGAGTGGCGAGCAGTACTTC
CASSPGTSGEQYF
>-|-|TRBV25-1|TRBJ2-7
TGTGCCAGCAGCTTGGGGGGGGCGGGGGCACGGGGGCAGTACTTC
CASSLGGAGARGQYF
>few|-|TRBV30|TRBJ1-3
TGTGCCTGGACAGATTCAGGAAACACCATATATTTT
CAWTDSGNTIYF
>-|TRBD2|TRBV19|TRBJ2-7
TGTGCCAGCAGTCCGACTAGCGGGAGACACGAGCAGTACTTC
CASSPTSGRHEQYF
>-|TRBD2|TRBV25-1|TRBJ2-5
TGTGCCAGCAGTCGGGCTAGCGGGGGGGAGACCCAGTACTTC
CASSRASGGETQYF
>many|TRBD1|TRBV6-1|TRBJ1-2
TGTGCCAGCAGTGGAGGGACAGATTATGGCTACACCTTC
CASSGGTDYGYTF
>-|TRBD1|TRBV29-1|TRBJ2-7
TGCAGCGTTGGCCCCGGGACAGGGGGCCACGAGCAGTACTTC
CSVGPGTGGHEQYF
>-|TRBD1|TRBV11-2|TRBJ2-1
TGTGCCAGTAGTTTCCCCAGGGGGCGGGCCAACTACAATGAGCAGTTCTTC
CASSFPRGRANYNEQFF
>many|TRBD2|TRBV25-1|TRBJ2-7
TGTGCCAGCAGCAAAAACATCGGGAGGGCCTACGAGCAGTACTTC
CASSKNIGRAYEQYF
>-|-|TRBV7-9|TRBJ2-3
TGTGCCAGCGGAGGTACTACAGGGTTT
CASGGTTGF
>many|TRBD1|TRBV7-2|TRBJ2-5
TGTGCCAGCAGCAAGTACAGGGGCGAAGAGACCCAGTACTTC
CASSKYRGEETQYF
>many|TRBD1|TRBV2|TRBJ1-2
TGTGCCAGCAGAGGGAGACAGGGAGACTATGGCTACACCTTC
CASRGRQGDYGYTF
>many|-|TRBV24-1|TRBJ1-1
TGTGCCACCAGTGGGGGATCCATTGGCACTGAAGCTTTCTTT
CATSGGSIGTEAFF
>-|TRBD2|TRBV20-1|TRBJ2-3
TGCAGTGCTAGCCCGGGACTAGCGGGGAACACAGATACGCAGTATTTT
CSASPGLAGNTDTQYF
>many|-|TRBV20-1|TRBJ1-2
TGCAGTGCACAACGGACAGAGGATTTCTATGGCTACACCTTC
CSAQRTEDFYGYTF
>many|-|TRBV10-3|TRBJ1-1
TGTGCCATCGGAGACAGGAACACTGAAGCTTTCTTT
CAIGDRNTEAFF
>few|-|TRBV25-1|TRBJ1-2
TGTGCCAGCAGGCCGACCCAAAGAGGGGGGCGCGGTGTAATTGGCTACACCTTC
CASRPTQRGGRGVIGYTF
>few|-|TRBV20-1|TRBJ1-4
TGCAGTGCTAGAGATAGAAGACTAGGGCTGGGAAAACTGTTTTTT
CSARDRRLGLGKLFF
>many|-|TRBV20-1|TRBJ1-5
TGCAGTGGCACGCCAGGACAGCTAAATCAGCCCCAGCATTTT
CSGTPGQLNQPQHF
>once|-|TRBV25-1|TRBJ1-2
TGTGCCAGCAAGTACAGCGGCGGCTACACCTTC
CASKYSGGYTF
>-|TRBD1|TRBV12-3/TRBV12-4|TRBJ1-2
TGTGCCAGCAACCAAGGTGGGACAGGGGACTATGGCTACACCTTC
CASNQGGTGDYGYTF
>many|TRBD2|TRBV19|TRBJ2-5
TGTGCCAGTAGTAATACTACTAGCGGGCAAGAGACCCAGTACTTC
CASSNTTSGQETQYF
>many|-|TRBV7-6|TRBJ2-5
TGTGCCAGCAGCTTAGCGGGACTCGAAGAGACCCAGTACTTC
CASSLAGLEETQYF
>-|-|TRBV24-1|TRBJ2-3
TGTGCCACCAGTGATTCTTGCGGACTAACTATGGCTACGCAGTATTTT
CATSDSCGLTMATQYF
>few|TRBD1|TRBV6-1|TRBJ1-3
TGTGCCAGCACCCCCGGGACAGGGGTTGGAAACACCATATATTTT
CASTPGTGVGNTIYF
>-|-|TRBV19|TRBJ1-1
TGTGCCAGTAGAAGGGGGGAGGGGAACACTGAAGCTTTCTTT
CASRRGEGNTEAFF
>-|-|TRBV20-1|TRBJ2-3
TGCAGTGCCCGCCAAATACAGGGCGCAGATACGCAGTATTTT
CSARQIQGADTQYF
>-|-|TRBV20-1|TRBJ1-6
TGCAGTGCTAGAGATCTGGGCGAGAGCTCCTATAATCCACCCCTCCACTTT
CSARDLGESSYNPPLHF
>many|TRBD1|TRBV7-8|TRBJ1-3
TGTGCCAGCAGCATGGGACAGGGGACTGGAAACACCATATATTTT
CASSMGQGTGNTIYF
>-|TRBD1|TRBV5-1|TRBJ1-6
TGCGCCAGCAGCTTGGGAGACAGGGACTATTCACCCCTCCACTTT
CASSLGDRDYSPLHF
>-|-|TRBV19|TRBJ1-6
TGTGCCAGTACCAGGGCCGCAGAGTTCGATTCACCCCTCCACTTT
CASTRAAEFDSPLHF